What follows describes a single TCR beta chain. This table comes from immunoSEQ multiplex PCR, and its TCRdb copy is limited to in-frame clones, with some not included. The repertoire has about 150,000 clones, roughly 93% of them found once; the top ten carry 5% to 7%. The data belong to a study of control samples from healthy donors and cancer patients. From germline, CDR1 is SEHNR and CDR2 FQNEAQ (reference sequence). The ends lost 0 bases at V and 7 bases at J; junction bases unmatched: 6. The length of the CDR3 is 14 residues. This TCR came from a man aged 18 to 29 in good health. The gene calls are TRBV7-9 and TRBJ2-7; 7 nucleotides align to TRBD1. Sequenced input: blood. The CDR3 DNA is TGTGCCAGCAGCTTAGCTACAGGGGCAAGGGAGCAGTACTTC. This codes for CASSLATGAREQYF.